This TCR beta chain was captured in a study of OX40 agonist ivuxolimab in advanced cancers. Study in general: Dose-escalation cases comprised hepatocellular carcinoma, melanoma, renal cell or head and neck cancer. Partial responses, seen in three patients, involved one hepatocellular carcinoma and two cutaneous melanomas. The study's findings and limits: At doses 0.1 to 3.0 mg/kg, CD4+ and CD8+ clones expanded.

This CDR3 comprises 16 residues. The germline V gene encodes CDR1 SGHRS and CDR2 YFSETQ. V lost 3 bases, J lost 2 bases, and 6 bases stayed unmatched. The repertoire was sequenced with immunoSEQ multiplex PCR; TCRdb's copy has only in-frame clones and lacks some. The sample carries tens of thousands of clones, roughly 90% recorded once. This clone came up once. What it recognizes is unknown. Sequenced material: CD4+ or CD8+ T cells sorted from blood, taken in a trial of the OX40 agonist ivuxolimab. The gene calls are TRBV5-1 and TRBJ2-5; 11 positions agree with TRBD2. This TCR came from an adult with an advanced solid tumor such as melanoma, head and neck, liver or kidney cancer. CDR3 coding DNA: TGCGCCAGCAGCTCCGGAAGACTAGCGGGGCAAGAGACCCAGTACTTC. This codes for CASSSGRLAGQETQYF. Supplemented by reference TRBV5-1 and TRBJ2-5, the full variable domain reads KAGVTQTPRYLIKTRGQQVTLSCSPISGHRSVSWYQQTPGQGLQFLFEYFSETQRNKGNFPGRFSGRQFSNSRSEMNVSTLELGDSALYLCASSSGRLAGQETQYFGPGTRLLVL.